Described below is a single T cell receptor (beta chain) sequence and its context. Trimming removed 5 bases from V and 0 bases from J, with 8 bases in between. Looked up from germline, CDR1 is MNHEY and CDR2 is SMNVEV (reference sequence). The CDR3 is 13 amino acids. This sample stems from a study of brain T cells in children with intractable seizures. Data came from immunoSEQ multiplex PCR; TCRdb stores just in-frame clones and leaves some out. This table has about 120,000 clones, 94% appearing once. This specimen was peripheral blood, taken at surgery. J is TRBJ2-7 and V is TRBV27; tentative D call: TRBD1 (5 bases). The receptor was isolated from a boy under two years old with hemimegalencephaly and intractable seizures. The CDR3 region is CASSRTFSYEQYF. CDR3 in DNA: TGTGCCAGCAGTCGGACATTCTCCTACGAGCAGTACTTC.